Below, one TCR beta chain is given with its context. The CDR3 spans 15 residues. The germline V gene encodes CDR1 SNHLY and CDR2 FYNNEI. V was clipped by 6 bases and J by 3 bases; unmatched bases: 11. The sample belongs to a study of T-cell memory formation after mild COVID-19. TCRdb re-derived calls from the 5' RACE reads in MiXCR, one entry per CDR3 protein. The table includes 450,000 to 700,000 distinct CDR3 sequences, roughly 18% detected once. This receptor was identified in an adult woman who had mild COVID-19 (a few samples of this study predate the infection). Cell type and time point are not known. V usage is TRBV2 and J usage is TRBJ2-7, with 7 bases that match TRBD1. Material for sequencing was PBMCs or a T cell subset sorted from them (not recorded which). CDR3 coding DNA: TGTGCCAGCAGCACCAACAGGGGAGTGATCTACGAGCAGTACTTC. This sequence encodes CASSTNRGVIYEQYF. The variable domain in full, with the rest retrieved from reference TRBV2 and TRBJ2-7, is EPEVTQTPSHQVTQMGQEVILRCVPISNHLYFYWYRQILGQKVEFLVSFYNNEISEKSEIFDDQFSVERPDGSNFTLKIRSTKLEDSAMYFCASSTNRGVIYEQYFGPGTRLTVT.